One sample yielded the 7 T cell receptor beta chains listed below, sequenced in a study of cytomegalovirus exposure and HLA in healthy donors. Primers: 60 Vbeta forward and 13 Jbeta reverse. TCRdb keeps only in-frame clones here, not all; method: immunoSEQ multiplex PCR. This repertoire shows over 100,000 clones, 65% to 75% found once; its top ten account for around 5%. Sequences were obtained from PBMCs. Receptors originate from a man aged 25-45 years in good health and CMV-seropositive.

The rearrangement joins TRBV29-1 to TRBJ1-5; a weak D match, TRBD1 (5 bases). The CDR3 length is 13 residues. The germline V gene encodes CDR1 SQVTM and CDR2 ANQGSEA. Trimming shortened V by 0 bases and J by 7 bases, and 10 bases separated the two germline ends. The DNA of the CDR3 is TGCAGCGTTGAAGACAGGGTAGGGCAGCCCCAGCATTTT. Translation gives CSVEDRVGQPQHF.

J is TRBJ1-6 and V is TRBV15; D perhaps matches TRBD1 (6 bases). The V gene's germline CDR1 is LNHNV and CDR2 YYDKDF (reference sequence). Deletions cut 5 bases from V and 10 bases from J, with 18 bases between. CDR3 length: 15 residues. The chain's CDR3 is CATSGYREEGSPLHF. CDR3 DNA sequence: TGTGCCACCAGCGGCTACAGGGAAGAAGGATCACCCCTCCACTTT.

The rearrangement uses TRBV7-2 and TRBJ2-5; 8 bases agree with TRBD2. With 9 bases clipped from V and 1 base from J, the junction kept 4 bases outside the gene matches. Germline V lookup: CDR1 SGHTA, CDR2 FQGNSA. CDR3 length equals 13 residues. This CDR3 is CASSGGVQETQYF. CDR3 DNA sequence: TGTGCCAGTTCGGGGGGGGTCCAAGAGACCCAGTACTTC.

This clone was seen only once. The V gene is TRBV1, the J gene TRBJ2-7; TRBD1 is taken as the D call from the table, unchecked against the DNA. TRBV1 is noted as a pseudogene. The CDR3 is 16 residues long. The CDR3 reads CTSSQVRDRGRHEQYF. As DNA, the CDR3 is TGCACCAGCAGCCAAGTAAGGGACAGGGGGCGTCACGAGCAGTACTTC.

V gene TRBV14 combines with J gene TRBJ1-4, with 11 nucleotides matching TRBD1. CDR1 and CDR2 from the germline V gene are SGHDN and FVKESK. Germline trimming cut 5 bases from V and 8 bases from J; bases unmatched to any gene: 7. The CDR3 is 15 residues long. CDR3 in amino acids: CASSIRTGGEEKLFF. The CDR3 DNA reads TGTGCCAGCAGCATACGGACAGGGGGCGAGGAAAAACTGTTTTTT.

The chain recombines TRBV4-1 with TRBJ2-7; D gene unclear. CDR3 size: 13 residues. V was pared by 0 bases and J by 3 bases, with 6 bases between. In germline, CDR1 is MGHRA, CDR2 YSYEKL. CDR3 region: CASSQETNYEQYF. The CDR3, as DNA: TGCGCCAGCAGCCAAGAAACAAACTACGAGCAGTACTTC.

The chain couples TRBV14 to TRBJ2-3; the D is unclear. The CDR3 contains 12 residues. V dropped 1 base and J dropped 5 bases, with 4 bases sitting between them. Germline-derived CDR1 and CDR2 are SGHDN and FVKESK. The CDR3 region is CASSQAGDTQYF. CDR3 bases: TGTGCCAGCAGCCAAGCGGGAGATACGCAGTATTTT.